This TCR beta chain was sequenced during a study of technical replicates of blood from a handful of donors. V was cut by 0 bases and J by 2 bases, with 6 bases left in between. Germline V gene sequence: CDR1 SGHAT, CDR2 FQNNGV. The CDR3 loop spans 14 amino acids. Clones were sequenced by immunoSEQ multiplex PCR, and TCRdb holds only the in-frame ones, with some missing. The sample holds more than 65,000 clones, 95% to 98% seen once. This TCR was sampled from a human donor in good health. The rearrangement links TRBV11-2 to TRBJ2-3, with D unresolved. The sequenced material came from T cells isolated from PBMCs. CDR3 loop: CASSLEMATDTQYF. CDR3 DNA: TGTGCCAGCAGCTTAGAAATGGCCACAGATACGCAGTATTTT.